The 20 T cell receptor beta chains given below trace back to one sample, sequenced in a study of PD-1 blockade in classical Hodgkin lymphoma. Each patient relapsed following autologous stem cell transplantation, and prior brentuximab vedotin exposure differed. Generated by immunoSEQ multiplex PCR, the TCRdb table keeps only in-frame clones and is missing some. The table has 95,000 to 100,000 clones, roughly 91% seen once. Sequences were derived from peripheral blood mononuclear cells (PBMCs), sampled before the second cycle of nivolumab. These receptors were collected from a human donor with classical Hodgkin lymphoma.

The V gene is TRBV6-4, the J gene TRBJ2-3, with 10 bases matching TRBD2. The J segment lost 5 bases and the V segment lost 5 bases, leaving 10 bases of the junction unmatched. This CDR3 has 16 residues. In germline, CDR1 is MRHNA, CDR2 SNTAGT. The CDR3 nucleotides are TGTGCCAGCAGTAGGGAAGCGGGGGGGCATGGAGATACGCAGTATTTT. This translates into CASSREAGGHGDTQYF.

The CDR3 region has the DNA TGTGCCAGCAGCTGGAACAGAAAGAACACCGGGGAGCTGTTTTTT. It translates to CASSWNRKNTGELFF. The chain combines TRBV7-6 with TRBJ2-2; D gene ambiguous. CDR3 length: 15 amino acids. Trimming cost V 4 bases and J 1 base, with 10 bases left between them. Germline V gene sequence: CDR1 SGHVS, CDR2 FNYEAQ.

The CDR3 sequence: CASSDTGGTEAFF. In DNA form, the CDR3 reads TGCGCCAGCAGTGATACAGGGGGCACTGAAGCTTTCTTT. The genes are TRBV10-2 and TRBJ1-1; TRBD1 agrees at 8 bases. V shed 3 bases and J 4 bases; nucleotides not matched to a gene: 1. This CDR3 has 13 residues. In germline, CDR1 is WSHSY, CDR2 SAAADI.

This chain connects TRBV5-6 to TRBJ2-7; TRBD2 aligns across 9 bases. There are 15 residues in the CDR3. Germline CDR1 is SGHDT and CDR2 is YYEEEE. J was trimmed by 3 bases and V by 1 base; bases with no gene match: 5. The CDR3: CASSLLGLANYEQYF. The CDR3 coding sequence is TGTGCCAGCAGCTTGCTCGGACTAGCGAACTACGAGCAGTACTTC.

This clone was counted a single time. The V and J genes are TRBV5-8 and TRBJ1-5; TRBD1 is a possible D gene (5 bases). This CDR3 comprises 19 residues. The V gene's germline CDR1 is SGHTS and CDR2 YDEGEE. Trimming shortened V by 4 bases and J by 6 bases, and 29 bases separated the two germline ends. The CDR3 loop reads CASSGAGGQIDGRGQPQHF. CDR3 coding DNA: TGTGCCAGCAGCGGAGCGGGGGGTCAGATCGATGGGAGGGGTCAGCCCCAGCATTTT.

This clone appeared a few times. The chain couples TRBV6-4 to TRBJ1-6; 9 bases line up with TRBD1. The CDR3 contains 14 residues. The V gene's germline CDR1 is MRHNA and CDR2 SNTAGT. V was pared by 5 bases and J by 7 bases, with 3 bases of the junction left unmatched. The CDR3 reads CASSQTGGNSPLHF. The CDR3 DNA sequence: TGTGCCAGCAGTCAGACAGGGGGAAATTCACCCCTCCACTTT.

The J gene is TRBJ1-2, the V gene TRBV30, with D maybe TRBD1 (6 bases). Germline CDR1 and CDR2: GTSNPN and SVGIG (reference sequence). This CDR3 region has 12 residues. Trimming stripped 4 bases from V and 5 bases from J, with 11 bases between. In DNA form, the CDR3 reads TGTGCCTGGAATCCGGGGACATATGGCTACACCTTC. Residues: CAWNPGTYGYTF.

CDR3 sequence: CASRPGQALGDTQYF. Here the CDR3 DNA reads TGTGCCAGCAGGCCTGGACAGGCCTTGGGAGATACGCAGTATTTT. The V call is TRBV7-8, the J call TRBJ2-3, with TRBD1 matching over 7 bases. The germline V gene has CDR1 SGHVS and CDR2 FQNEAQ. The V and J ends lost 6 bases and 5 bases, in that order; junction bases with no gene match: 11. The CDR3 loop spans 15 amino acids.

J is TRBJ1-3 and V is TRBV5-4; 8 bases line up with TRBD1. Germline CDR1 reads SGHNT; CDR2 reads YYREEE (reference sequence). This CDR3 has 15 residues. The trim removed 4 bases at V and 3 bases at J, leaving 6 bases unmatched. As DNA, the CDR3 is TGTGCCAGCAGCGCGGGACAGGTCCTTGGAAACACCATATATTTT. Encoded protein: CASSAGQVLGNTIYF.

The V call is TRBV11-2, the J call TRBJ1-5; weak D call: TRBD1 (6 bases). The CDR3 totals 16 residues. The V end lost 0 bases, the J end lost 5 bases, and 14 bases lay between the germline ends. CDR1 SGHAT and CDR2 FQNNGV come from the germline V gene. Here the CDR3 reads CASSLDSREGDQPQHF. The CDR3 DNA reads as TGTGCCAGCAGCTTAGATTCACGGGAGGGGGATCAGCCCCAGCATTTT. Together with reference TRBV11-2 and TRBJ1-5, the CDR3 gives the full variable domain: EAGVAQSPRYKIIEKRQSVAFWCNPISGHATLYWYQQILGQGPKLLIQFQNNGVVDDSQLPKDRFSAERLKGVDSTLKIQPAKLEDSAVYLCASSLDSREGDQPQHFGDGTRLSIL.

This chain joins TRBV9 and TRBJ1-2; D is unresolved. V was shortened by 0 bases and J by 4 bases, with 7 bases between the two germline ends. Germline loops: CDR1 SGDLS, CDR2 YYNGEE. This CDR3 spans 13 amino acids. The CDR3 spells CASSVGWGYGYTF. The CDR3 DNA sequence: TGTGCCAGCAGCGTAGGTTGGGGCTATGGCTACACCTTC.

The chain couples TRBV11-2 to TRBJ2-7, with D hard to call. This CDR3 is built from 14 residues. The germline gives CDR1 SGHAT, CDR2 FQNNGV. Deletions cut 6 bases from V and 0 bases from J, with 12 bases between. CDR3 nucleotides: TGTGCCAGCAGAGGCCTGACGCACTCCTACGAGCAGTACTTC. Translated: CASRGLTHSYEQYF.

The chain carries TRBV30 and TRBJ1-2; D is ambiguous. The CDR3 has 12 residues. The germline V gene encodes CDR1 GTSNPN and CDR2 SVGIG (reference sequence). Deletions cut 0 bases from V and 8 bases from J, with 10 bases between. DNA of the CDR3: TGTGCCTGGAGTGTGTGGGGTGGAGGCTACACCTTC. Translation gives CAWSVWGGGYTF.

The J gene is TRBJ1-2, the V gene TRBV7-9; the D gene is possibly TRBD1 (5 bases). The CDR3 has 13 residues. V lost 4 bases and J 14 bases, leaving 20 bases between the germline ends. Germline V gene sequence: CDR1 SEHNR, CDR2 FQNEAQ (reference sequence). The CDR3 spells CASSSTRAGEWTF. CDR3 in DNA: TGTGCCAGCAGCTCAACGAGGGCGGGGGAATGGACCTTC.

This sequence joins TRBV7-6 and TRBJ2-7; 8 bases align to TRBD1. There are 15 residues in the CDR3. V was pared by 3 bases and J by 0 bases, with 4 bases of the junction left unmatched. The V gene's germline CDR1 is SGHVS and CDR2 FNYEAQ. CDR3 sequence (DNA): TGTGCCAGCAGCTTCGACAGGGGAGGCTCCTACGAGCAGTACTTC. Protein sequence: CASSFDRGGSYEQYF. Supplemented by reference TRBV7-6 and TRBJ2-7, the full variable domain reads GAGVSQSPRYKVTKRGQDVALRCDPISGHVSLYWYRQALGQGPEFLTYFNYEAQQDKSGLPNDRFSAERPEGSISTLTIQRTEQRDSAMYRCASSFDRGGSYEQYFGPGTRLTVT.

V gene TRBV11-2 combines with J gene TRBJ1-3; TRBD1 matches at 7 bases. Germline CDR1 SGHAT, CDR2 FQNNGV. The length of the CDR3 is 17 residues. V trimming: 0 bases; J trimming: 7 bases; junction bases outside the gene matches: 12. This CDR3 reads CASSLDQTGIARNTIYF. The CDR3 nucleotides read TGTGCCAGCAGCTTAGATCAGACAGGGATCGCTCGGAACACCATATATTTT.

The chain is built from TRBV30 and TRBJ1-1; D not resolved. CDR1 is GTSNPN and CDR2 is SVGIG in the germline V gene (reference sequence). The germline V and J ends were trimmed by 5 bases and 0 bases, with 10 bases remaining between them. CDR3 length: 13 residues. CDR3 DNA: TGTGCCTGGGATAGAGTATTGAACACTGAAGCTTTCTTT. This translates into CAWDRVLNTEAFF.

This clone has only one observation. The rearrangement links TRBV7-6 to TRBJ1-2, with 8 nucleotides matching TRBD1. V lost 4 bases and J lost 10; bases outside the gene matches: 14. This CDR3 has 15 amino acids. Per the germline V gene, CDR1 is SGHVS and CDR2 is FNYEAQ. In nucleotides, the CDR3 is TGTGCCAGCAGCTCCATGGAGGAGACAGGGGTTGCCTACACCTTC. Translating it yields CASSSMEETGVAYTF.

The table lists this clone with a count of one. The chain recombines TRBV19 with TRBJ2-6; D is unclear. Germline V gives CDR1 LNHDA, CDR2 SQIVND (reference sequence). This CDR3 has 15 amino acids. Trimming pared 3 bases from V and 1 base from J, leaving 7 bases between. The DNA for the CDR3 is TGTGCCAGTAGTATCGAGAGATCTGGGGCCAACGTCCTGACTTTC. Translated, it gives CASSIERSGANVLTF.

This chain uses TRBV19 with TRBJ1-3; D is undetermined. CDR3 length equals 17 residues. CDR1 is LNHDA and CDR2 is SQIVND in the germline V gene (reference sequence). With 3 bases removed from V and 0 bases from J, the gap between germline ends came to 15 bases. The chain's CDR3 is CASSIGTTASSGNTIYF. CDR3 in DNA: TGTGCCAGTAGTATCGGAACGACGGCTAGCTCTGGAAACACCATATATTTT.